Following are 15 T cell receptor beta chains from one sample sequenced in a study of cytomegalovirus exposure and HLA in healthy donors. Primers: 60 Vbeta forward and 13 Jbeta reverse. Repertoires were generated with immunoSEQ multiplex PCR, while TCRdb's copy carries only in-frame clones and drops some. In the table there are 170,000 or so clones, less than 90% of which are singletons. The source material was PBMCs. The receptors shown here come from a man in his forties or fifties in good health and CMV-seronegative.

The rearrangement uses TRBV7-8 and TRBJ1-2; TRBD1 matches at 9 bases. The germline CDR1 and CDR2 sequences are SGHVS and FQNEAQ. With 2 bases clipped from V and 5 bases from J, the junction kept 3 bases outside the gene matches. The CDR3 runs 14 residues. This CDR3 reads CASSLRDRAYGYTF. The CDR3, as DNA: TGTGCCAGCAGCTTAAGGGACAGGGCATATGGCTACACCTTC.

This clone came up a few times. The chain joins TRBV13 to TRBJ1-1; tentative D call: TRBD1 (5 bases). The germline V gene has CDR1 PRHDT and CDR2 FYEKMQ (reference sequence). With 9 bases removed from V and 5 bases from J, the gap between germline ends came to 16 bases. The CDR3 has 13 residues. The CDR3 nucleotides are TGTGCCAGTCGGCCAGGGAGGATAACTGAAGCTTTCTTT. Residues: CASRPGRITEAFF.

The chain combines TRBV13 with TRBJ2-2; weak D call: TRBD2 (6 bases). The CDR3 covers 15 residues. Per germline, CDR1 PRHDT and CDR2 FYEKMQ (reference sequence). V was cut by 4 bases and J by 0 bases, with 9 bases left in between. The CDR3 here is CASSSWDSNTGELFF. The CDR3 nucleotides read TGTGCCAGCAGCTCCTGGGACTCGAACACCGGGGAGCTGTTTTTT.

The sample holds one count of this clone. CDR3 protein: CASRIGGAHTEAFF. The CDR3 DNA reads as TGTGCCAGCAGAATAGGGGGCGCGCACACTGAAGCTTTCTTT. The chain combines TRBV6-5 with TRBJ1-1; the match to TRBD1 covers 7 bases. V trimming: 6 bases; J trimming: 3 bases; junction bases outside the gene matches: 7. This CDR3 has 14 residues. Germline V gives CDR1 MNHEY, CDR2 SVGAGI.

The V gene is TRBV7-2, the J gene TRBJ1-4; D might be TRBD1 (5 bases). Trimming took off 5 bases at V and 2 bases at J, with 12 bases between the two ends. Germline-derived CDR1 and CDR2 are SGHTA and FQGNSA. CDR3 size: 15 residues. The CDR3 region is CASSPGLATNEKLFF. Here the CDR3 DNA reads TGTGCCAGCAGCCCAGGGTTGGCTACTAATGAAAAACTGTTTTTT.

This clone was observed a handful of times. J is TRBJ2-7 and V is TRBV5-4; TRBD2 aligns across 10 bases. Germline values: CDR1 SGHNT, CDR2 YYREEE (reference sequence). The CDR3 runs 14 residues. V lost 1 base to trimming and J lost 4 bases; unmatched junction nucleotides: 2. The CDR3 loop is CASSLTSGIYEQYF. The CDR3 DNA is TGTGCCAGCAGCTTGACTAGCGGGATATACGAGCAGTACTTC.

In its sample, this clone was seen once. The chain carries TRBV19 and TRBJ2-5; 8 nucleotides match TRBD2. The germline gives CDR1 LNHDA, CDR2 SQIVND (reference sequence). The CDR3 sequence is 15 residues long. The trim removed 3 bases at V and 5 bases at J, leaving 8 bases unmatched. The CDR3 reads CASSMSGGKGETQYF. The CDR3 DNA sequence: TGTGCCAGTAGTATGTCGGGGGGGAAGGGGGAGACCCAGTACTTC.

The chain has TRBV7-2 and TRBJ1-1, with D uncertain. V dropped 5 bases and J dropped 4 bases, with 8 bases sitting between them. The CDR3 covers 12 residues. Germline assignment: CDR1 SGHTA and CDR2 FQGNSA. CDR3 amino acids: CASSRDGTEAFF. CDR3 coding DNA: TGTGCCAGCAGCCGGGATGGCACTGAAGCTTTCTTT. Full variable domain (rest looked up from reference TRBV7-2 and TRBJ1-1): GAGVSQSPSNKVTEKGKDVELRCDPISGHTALYWYRQSLGQGLEFLIYFQGNSAPDKSGLPSDRFSAERTGGSVSTLTIQRTQQEDSAVYLCASSRDGTEAFFGQGTRLTVV.

The chain links TRBV27 to TRBJ2-7, with D tentatively TRBD1 (6 bases). Germline V gene lookup returns CDR1 MNHEY and CDR2 SMNVEV (reference sequence). Trimming removed 8 bases at V and 1 base at J, with 12 bases between. The CDR3 contains 13 residues. DNA for the CDR3: TGTGCCAGCTCCTCCGGACAGTCCTACGAGCAGTACTTC. Its translation: CASSSGQSYEQYF.

This clone was found once. V and J are TRBV27 and TRBJ1-4; D is possibly TRBD1 (5 bases). Germline V lookup: CDR1 MNHEY, CDR2 SMNVEV (reference sequence). The CDR3 loop spans 16 amino acids. Trimming shortened V by 2 bases and J by 0 bases, and 10 bases separated the two germline ends. CDR3 sequence reads: CASSLRTSATNEKLFF. The CDR3 nucleotides read TGTGCCAGCAGTTTACGGACATCTGCAACTAATGAAAAACTGTTTTTT.

V usage is TRBV7-2 and J usage is TRBJ2-7; 7 bases are a match to TRBD1. Germline CDR1 and CDR2: SGHTA and FQGNSA. The trim removed 2 bases at V and 3 bases at J, leaving 4 bases unmatched. The CDR3 is 14 amino acids. CDR3 in amino acids: CASSLYAGGYEQYF. The CDR3 nucleotides read TGTGCCAGCAGCTTATACGCAGGGGGCTACGAGCAGTACTTC. Variable domain in full (rest from reference TRBV7-2 and TRBJ2-7): GAGVSQSPSNKVTEKGKDVELRCDPISGHTALYWYRQSLGQGLEFLIYFQGNSAPDKSGLPSDRFSAERTGGSVSTLTIQRTQQEDSAVYLCASSLYAGGYEQYFGPGTRLTVT.

This clone occurred a few times. Other DNA sequences of this sample code for an identical CDR3. V gene TRBV19 combines with J gene TRBJ2-7, with 7 bases that match TRBD1. The germline V gene has CDR1 LNHDA and CDR2 SQIVND (reference sequence). Unmatched junction bases numbered 6, after V lost 5 bases and J lost 2 bases. This CDR3 is built from 14 residues. In DNA, the CDR3 is TGTGCCAGTAGTGGCCGGGACAGACCCTACGAGCAGTACTTC. This encodes CASSGRDRPYEQYF.

The chain recombines TRBV13 with TRBJ1-5; D is possibly TRBD1 (5 bases). The CDR3 has 14 residues. The V gene's germline CDR1 is PRHDT and CDR2 FYEKMQ (reference sequence). V lost 0 bases, J lost 6 bases, and 9 bases lay in between. Here the CDR3 reads CASSLGRRAQPQHF. The CDR3 coding sequence is TGTGCCAGCAGCTTAGGGCGCAGGGCTCAGCCCCAGCATTTT. The whole variable domain, remainder taken from reference TRBV13 and TRBJ1-5, is AAGVIQSPRHLIKEKRETATLKCYPIPRHDTVYWYQQGPGQDPQFLISFYEKMQSDKGSIPDRFSAQQFSDYHSELNMSSLELGDSALYFCASSLGRRAQPQHFGDGTRLSIL.

This chain connects TRBV7-8 to TRBJ1-5, with D perhaps matching TRBD1 (5 bases). The CDR3 length is 16 residues. The germline V gene has CDR1 SGHVS and CDR2 FQNEAQ. With 1 base removed from V and 7 bases from J, the gap between germline ends came to 17 bases. The CDR3 sequence: CASSLGGRQGWQPQHF. The CDR3, as DNA: TGTGCCAGCAGCTTAGGAGGACGGCAGGGTTGGCAGCCCCAGCATTTT.

The CDR3 region is CSVVRGGRSSYNEQFF. CDR3 DNA: TGCAGCGTTGTACGGGGAGGGAGGAGCTCCTACAATGAGCAGTTCTTC. This sequence joins TRBV29-1 and TRBJ2-1, with 7 positions matching TRBD2. The CDR3 is 16 amino acids. Germline V gene lookup returns CDR1 SQVTM and CDR2 ANQGSEA. The V segment lost 4 bases and the J segment 0 bases; nucleotides outside the gene matches: 9.